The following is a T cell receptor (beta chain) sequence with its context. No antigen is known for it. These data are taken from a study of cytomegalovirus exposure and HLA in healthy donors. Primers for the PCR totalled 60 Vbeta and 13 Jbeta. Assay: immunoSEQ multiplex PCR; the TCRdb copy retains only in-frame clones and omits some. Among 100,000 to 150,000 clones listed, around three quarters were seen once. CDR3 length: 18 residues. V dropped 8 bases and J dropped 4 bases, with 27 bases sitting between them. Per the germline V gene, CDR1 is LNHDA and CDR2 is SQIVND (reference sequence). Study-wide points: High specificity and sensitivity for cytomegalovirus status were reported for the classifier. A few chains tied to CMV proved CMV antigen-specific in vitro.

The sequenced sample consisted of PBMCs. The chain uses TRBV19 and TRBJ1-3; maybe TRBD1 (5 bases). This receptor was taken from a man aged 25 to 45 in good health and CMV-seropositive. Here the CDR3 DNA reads TGTGCCAGTCCCCCACGGGGGGAGGACCACAGAGGGGGAAACACCATATATTTT. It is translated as CASPPRGEDHRGGNTIYF.